This T cell receptor (beta chain) was sequenced in a study of blood T cell repertoires in COVID-19. Looking at the study overall: The analysed material was cDNA or gDNA that came from T cells, B-cell-depleted T cells, or PBMCs.

Original handling: Amplification from reference gene primers served as the basis for estimated nucleated cell counts. Measured with immunoSEQ multiplex PCR; TCRdb has only the in-frame clones, and not every one. That table gives V, J and clone size, and the DNA gave D and trimming. The repertoire holds a few hundred thousand clones, with approximately 88% as singletons. Sequencing was carried out using peripheral blood. The clonotype originates from a human donor in a cohort sampled during active COVID-19.

In DNA form, the CDR3 reads TGTGCCATCAGTAACAACAGGGAGGGTCAGCCCCAGCATTTT. Translated: CAISNNREGQPQHF. The gene calls are TRBV10-3 and TRBJ1-5; a weak D match, TRBD1 (6 bases). The germline CDR1 and CDR2 sequences are ENHRY and SYGVKD. Between the trimmed V and J ends, which lost 5 bases and 6 bases, there was a span of 14 bases. The CDR3 contains 14 residues.